The clone carrying this T cell receptor (beta chain) was seen ten or more times. The CDR3 covers 14 residues. Germline lookup yields CDR1 LNHDA and CDR2 SQIVND (reference sequence). V was shortened by 6 bases and J by 2 bases, with 13 bases between the two germline ends. This entry comes from a study of T cells in Graves' hyperthyroidism and ophthalmopathy. RNA transcripts gave rise to amplified TCR beta CDR3 regions. Researchers ran a first-round RT-PCR on the TCR CDR3 using the HTBI primer set. TCRdb ran MiXCR on the multiplex PCR reads and lists one entry per CDR3 protein. The table lists approximately 610,000 distinct CDR3 sequences, roughly 14% of them singletons, with 3.5% to 4.5% in the top ten. A Clinical Activity Score of at least 3, a NOSPECS grade of at least 4 and a duration under 3 months were recorded in the ophthalmopathy patients. Patients showing uncontrolled infection, other autoimmune disease, pregnancy or lactation were ineligible. Using around 10 ml of fresh peripheral blood, PBMCs were prepared.

Sequenced sample: blood. This receptor was identified in a woman between 35 and 50 years old with Graves' ophthalmopathy. The chain recombines TRBV19 with TRBJ1-2, with D possibly being TRBD1 (6 bases). CDR3 sequence reads: CASSGTGRNYGYTF. DNA for the CDR3: TGTGCCAGTAGCGGAACAGGGCGGAACTATGGCTACACCTTC.